The source of this T cell receptor beta chain is a study of blood T cell repertoires in COVID-19. The overall study: Samples came from the United States, Italy and Spain, spanning acute and convalescent COVID-19. T cells, B-cell-depleted T cells, or PBMCs provided the cDNA or gDNA that served as material.

In germline, CDR1 is MNHEY, CDR2 SVGAGI. This CDR3 is built from 13 residues. Unmatched junction bases numbered 4, after V lost 5 bases and J lost 5 bases. Concerning this clone: The same CDR3 also results from other DNA sequences found in this sample.

In the authors' workflow: Estimates of nucleated cell counts were drawn from the amplification of reference gene primers. Sequencing used immunoSEQ multiplex PCR; TCRdb keeps in-frame clones, though not all of them. The DNA gave D and trimming, while V, J and clone size come from that table. The repertoire has around 140,000 clones, 80% to 90% of them found once; the top ten carry 1.5% to 1.7%. The source material was peripheral blood. The chain recombines TRBV6-5 with TRBJ1-1, with 8 bases lining up with TRBD1. The receptor was isolated from a woman in her sixties with acute or convalescent COVID-19. In nucleotides, the CDR3 is TGTGCCAGCAGTCAGGGGGCGAGGACTGAAGCTTTCTTT. Protein sequence: CASSQGARTEAFF.